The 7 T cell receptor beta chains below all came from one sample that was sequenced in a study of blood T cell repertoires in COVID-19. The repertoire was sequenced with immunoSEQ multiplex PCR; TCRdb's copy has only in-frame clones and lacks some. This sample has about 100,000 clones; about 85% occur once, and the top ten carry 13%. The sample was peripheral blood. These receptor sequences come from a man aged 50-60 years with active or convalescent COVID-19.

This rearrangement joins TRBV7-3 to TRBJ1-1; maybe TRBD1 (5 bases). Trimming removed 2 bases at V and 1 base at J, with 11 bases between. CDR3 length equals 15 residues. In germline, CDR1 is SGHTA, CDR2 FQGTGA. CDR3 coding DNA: TGTGCCAGCAGCTTACATGGGGGGAGGAACACTGAAGCTTTCTTT. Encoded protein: CASSLHGGRNTEAFF. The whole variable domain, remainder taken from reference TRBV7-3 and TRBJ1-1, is GAGVSQTPSNKVTEKGKYVELRCDPISGHTALYWYRQSLGQGPEFLIYFQGTGAADDSGLPNDRFFAVRPEGSVSTLKIQRTERGDSAVYLCASSLHGGRNTEAFFGQGTRLTVV.

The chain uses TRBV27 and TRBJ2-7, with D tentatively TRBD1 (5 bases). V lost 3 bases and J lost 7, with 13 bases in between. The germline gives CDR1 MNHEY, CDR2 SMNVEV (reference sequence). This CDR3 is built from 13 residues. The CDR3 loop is CASSFHRLSEQYF. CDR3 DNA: TGTGCCAGCAGTTTTCACAGGCTTTCTGAGCAGTACTTC.

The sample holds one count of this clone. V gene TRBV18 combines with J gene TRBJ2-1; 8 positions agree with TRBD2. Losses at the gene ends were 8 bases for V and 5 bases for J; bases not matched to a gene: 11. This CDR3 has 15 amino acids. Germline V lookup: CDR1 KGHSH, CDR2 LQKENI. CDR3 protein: CASAALAGRDNEQFF. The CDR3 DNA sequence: TGTGCCAGCGCCGCCCTAGCGGGTCGTGACAATGAGCAGTTCTTC.

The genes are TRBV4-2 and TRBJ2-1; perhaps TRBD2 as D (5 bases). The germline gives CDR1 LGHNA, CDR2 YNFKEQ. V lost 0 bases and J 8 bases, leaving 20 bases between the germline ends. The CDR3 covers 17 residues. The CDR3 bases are TGTGCCAGCAGCCAAGATCTTTCGGAGCGGAGAGGGTATGAGCAGTTCTTC. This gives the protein CASSQDLSERRGYEQFF.

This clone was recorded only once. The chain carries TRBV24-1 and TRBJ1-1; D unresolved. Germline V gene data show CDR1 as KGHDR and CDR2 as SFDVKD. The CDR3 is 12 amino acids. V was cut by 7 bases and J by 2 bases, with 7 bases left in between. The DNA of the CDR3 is TGTGCCACCAGAGGAGTTAACACTGAAGCTTTCTTT. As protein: CATRGVNTEAFF.

The CDR3 protein is CATSDLPKAGGPYNEQFF. The CDR3 DNA reads TGTGCCACCAGTGATCTACCGAAAGCGGGAGGGCCGTACAATGAGCAGTTCTTC. The chain carries TRBV24-1 and TRBJ2-1; 10 positions match TRBD2. This CDR3 region has 18 residues. Per germline, CDR1 KGHDR and CDR2 SFDVKD. Trimming at V came to 3 bases and at J to 4 bases, leaving 11 bases not matched to a gene.

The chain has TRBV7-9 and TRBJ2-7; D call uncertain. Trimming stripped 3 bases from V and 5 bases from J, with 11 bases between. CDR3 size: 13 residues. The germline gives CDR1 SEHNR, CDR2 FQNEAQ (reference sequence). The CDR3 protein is CASSFGSNHEQYF. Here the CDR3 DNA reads TGTGCCAGCAGCTTCGGTAGCAACCACGAGCAGTACTTC.